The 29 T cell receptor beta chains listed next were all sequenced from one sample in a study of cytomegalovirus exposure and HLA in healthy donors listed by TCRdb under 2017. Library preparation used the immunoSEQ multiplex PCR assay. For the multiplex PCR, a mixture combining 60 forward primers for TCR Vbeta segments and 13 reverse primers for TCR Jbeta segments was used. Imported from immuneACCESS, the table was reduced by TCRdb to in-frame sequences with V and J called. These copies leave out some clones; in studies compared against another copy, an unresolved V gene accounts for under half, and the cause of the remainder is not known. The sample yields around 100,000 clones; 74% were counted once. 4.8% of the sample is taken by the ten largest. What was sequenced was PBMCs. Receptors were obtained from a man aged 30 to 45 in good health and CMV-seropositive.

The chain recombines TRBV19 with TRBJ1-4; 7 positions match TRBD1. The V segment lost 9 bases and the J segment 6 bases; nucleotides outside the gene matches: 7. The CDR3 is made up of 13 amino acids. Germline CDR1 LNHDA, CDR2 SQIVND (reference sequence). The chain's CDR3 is CASLRGLDEKLFF. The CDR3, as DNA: TGTGCCAGCCTAAGGGGGCTGGATGAAAAACTGTTTTTT.

CDR3 residues: CASRFPGQETQYF. Written as DNA, the CDR3 is TGCGCCAGCAGGTTTCCCGGCCAAGAGACCCAGTACTTC. The chain carries TRBV5-1 and TRBJ2-5; D is undetermined. Trimming took off 5 bases at V and 1 base at J, with 9 bases between the two ends. CDR3 size: 13 residues. Germline V gene data show CDR1 as SGHRS and CDR2 as YFSETQ.

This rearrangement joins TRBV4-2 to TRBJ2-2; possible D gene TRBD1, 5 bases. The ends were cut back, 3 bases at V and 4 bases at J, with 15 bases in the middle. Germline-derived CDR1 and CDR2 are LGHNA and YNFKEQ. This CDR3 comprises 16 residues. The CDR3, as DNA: TGTGCCAGCAGCCATGGACACCGAGGATCCACCGGGGAGCTGTTTTTT. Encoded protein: CASSHGHRGSTGELFF.

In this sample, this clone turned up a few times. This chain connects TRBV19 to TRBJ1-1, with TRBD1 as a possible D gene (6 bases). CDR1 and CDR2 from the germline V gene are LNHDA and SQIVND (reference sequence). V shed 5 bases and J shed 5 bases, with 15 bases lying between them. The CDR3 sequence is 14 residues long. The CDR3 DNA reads TGTGCCAGTAGTCCCCCAACAGGGTCAACTGAAGCTTTCTTT. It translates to CASSPPTGSTEAFF.

CDR3 in amino acids: CASERGTGGNRNQPQHF. CDR3 in DNA: TGTGCCAGCGAACGAGGCACAGGGGGTAATCGGAATCAGCCCCAGCATTTT. The chain employs TRBV7-9 and TRBJ1-5, with 8 bases identical to TRBD1. V lost 8 bases to trimming and J lost 4 bases; unmatched junction nucleotides: 16. This CDR3 region has 17 residues. From germline, CDR1 is SEHNR and CDR2 FQNEAQ (reference sequence).

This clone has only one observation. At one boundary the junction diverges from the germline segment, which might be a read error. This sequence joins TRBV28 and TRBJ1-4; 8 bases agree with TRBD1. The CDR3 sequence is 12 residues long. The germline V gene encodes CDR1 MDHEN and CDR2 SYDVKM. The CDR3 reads CASSSLDRARNF. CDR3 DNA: TGTGCCAGCAGTTCTCTGGACAGGGCTCGTAATTTT.

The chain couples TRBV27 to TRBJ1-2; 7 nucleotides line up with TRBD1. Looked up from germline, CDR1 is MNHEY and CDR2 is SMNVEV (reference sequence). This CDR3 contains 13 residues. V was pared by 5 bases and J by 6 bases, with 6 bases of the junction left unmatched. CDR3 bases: TGTGCCAGCAGTGACAGGGACGTCGATGGCTACACCTTC. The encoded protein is CASSDRDVDGYTF.

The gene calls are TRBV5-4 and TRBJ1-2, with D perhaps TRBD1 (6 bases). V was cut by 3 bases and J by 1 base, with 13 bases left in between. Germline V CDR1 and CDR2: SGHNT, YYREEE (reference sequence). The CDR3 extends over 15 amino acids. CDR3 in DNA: TGTGCCAGCAGCTCCCCACAGGGCTTTAACTATGGCTACACCTTC. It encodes CASSSPQGFNYGYTF. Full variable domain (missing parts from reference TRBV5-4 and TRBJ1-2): ETGVTQSPTHLIKTRGQQVTLRCSSQSGHNTVSWYQQALGQGPQFIFQYYREEENGRGNFPPRFSGLQFPNYSSELNVNALELDDSALYLCASSSPQGFNYGYTFGSGTRLTVV.

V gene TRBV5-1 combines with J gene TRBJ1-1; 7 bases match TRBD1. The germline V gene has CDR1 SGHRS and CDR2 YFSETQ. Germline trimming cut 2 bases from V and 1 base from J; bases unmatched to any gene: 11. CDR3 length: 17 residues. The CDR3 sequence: CASSFEYLWTGNTEAFF. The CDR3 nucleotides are TGCGCCAGCAGCTTCGAGTACCTTTGGACAGGGAACACTGAAGCTTTCTTT.

The CDR3 DNA reads TGTGCCAGTAGGACCGAGACTAGCGGGGGAGCTAGCACAGATACGCAGTATTTT. It encodes CASRTETSGGASTDTQYF. The chain recombines TRBV19 with TRBJ2-3; 12 nucleotides match TRBD2. Germline assignment: CDR1 LNHDA and CDR2 SQIVND (reference sequence). The CDR3 contains 18 residues. The ends lost 6 bases at V and 0 bases at J; junction bases unmatched: 10.

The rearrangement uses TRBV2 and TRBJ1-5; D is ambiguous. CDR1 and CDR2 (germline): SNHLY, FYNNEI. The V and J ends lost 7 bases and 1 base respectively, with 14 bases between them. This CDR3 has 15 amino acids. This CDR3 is CASTTRVGSNQPQHF. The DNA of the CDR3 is TGTGCCAGCACTACTAGAGTGGGGAGCAATCAGCCCCAGCATTTT.

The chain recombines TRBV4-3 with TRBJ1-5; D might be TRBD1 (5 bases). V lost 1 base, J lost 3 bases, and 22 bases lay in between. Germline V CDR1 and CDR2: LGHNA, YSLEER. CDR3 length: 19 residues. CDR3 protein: CASSQAPPFCRENNQPQHF. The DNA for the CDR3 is TGCGCCAGCAGCCAAGCCCCACCCTTTTGCAGGGAAAACAATCAGCCCCAGCATTTT.

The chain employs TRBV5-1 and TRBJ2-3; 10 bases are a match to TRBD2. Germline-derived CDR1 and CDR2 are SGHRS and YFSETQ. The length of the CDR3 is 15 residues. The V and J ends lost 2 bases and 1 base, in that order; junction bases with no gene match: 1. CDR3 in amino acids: CASSFLAGGTDTQYF. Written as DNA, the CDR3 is TGCGCCAGCAGCTTCCTAGCGGGGGGCACAGATACGCAGTATTTT.

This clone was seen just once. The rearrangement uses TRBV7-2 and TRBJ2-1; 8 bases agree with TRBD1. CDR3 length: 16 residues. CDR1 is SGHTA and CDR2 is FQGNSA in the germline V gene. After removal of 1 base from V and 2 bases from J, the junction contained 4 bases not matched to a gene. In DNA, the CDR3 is TGTGCCAGCAGCTTAGGGGCAGGGGGCACCTACAATGAGCAGTTCTTC. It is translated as CASSLGAGGTYNEQFF.

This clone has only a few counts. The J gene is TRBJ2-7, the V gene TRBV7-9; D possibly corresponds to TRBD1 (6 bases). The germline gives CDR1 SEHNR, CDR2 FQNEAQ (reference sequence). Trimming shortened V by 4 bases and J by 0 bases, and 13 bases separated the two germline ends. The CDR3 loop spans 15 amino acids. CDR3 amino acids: CASSSRDTSSYEQYF. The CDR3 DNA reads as TGTGCCAGCAGCTCCCGGGACACATCCTCCTACGAGCAGTACTTC.

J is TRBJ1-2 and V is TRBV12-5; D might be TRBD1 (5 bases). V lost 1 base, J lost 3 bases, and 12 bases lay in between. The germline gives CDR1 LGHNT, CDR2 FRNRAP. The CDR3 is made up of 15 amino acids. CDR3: CASGLDATGYYGYTF. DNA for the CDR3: TGTGCTAGTGGTTTGGATGCCACAGGCTACTATGGCTACACCTTC.

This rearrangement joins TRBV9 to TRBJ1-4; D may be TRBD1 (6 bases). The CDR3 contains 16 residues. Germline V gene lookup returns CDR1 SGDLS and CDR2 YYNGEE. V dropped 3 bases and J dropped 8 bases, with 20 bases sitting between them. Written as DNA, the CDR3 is TGTGCCAGCAGCGGACGACAGGCCGGTTTGGGGGAAAAACTGTTTTTT. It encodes CASSGRQAGLGEKLFF.

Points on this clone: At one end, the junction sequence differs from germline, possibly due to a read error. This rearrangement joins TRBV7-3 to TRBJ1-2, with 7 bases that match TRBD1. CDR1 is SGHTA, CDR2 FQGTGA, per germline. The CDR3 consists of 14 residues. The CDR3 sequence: CASSLGPGGYGYPF. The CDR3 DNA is TGTGCCAGCAGCTTAGGCCCAGGGGGATATGGCTACCCCTTC.

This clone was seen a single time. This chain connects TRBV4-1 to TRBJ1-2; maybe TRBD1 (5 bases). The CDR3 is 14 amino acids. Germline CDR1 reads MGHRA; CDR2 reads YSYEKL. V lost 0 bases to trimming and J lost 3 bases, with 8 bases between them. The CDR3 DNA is TGCGCCAGCAGCCAAGACAGGGTCGACTATGGCTACACCTTC. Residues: CASSQDRVDYGYTF.

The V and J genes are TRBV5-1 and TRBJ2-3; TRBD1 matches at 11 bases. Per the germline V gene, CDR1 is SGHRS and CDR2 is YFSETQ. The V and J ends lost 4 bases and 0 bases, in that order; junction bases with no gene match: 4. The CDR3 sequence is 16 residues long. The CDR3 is CASSTRDRGSTDTQYF. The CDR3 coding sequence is TGCGCCAGCAGCACCCGGGACAGGGGGAGCACAGATACGCAGTATTTT.

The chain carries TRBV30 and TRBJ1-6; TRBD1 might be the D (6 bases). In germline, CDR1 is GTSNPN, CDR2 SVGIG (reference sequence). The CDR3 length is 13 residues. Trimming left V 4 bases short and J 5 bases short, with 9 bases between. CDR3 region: CAWKRDNNSPLHF. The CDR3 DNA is TGTGCCTGGAAGAGGGACAATAATTCACCCCTCCACTTT. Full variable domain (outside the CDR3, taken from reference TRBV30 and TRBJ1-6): SQTIHQWPATLVQPVGSPLSLECTVEGTSNPNLYWYRQAAGRGLQLLFYSVGIGQISSEVPQNLSASRPQDRQFILSSKKLLLSDSGFYLCAWKRDNNSPLHFGNGTRLTVT.

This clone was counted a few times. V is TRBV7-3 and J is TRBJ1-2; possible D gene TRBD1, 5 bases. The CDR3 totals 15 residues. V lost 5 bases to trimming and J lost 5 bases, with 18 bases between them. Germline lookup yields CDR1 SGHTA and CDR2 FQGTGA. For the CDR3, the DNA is TGTGCCAGCAGCCCCGGCCCGGGGGAGCAGTATGGCTACACCTTC. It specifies CASSPGPGEQYGYTF. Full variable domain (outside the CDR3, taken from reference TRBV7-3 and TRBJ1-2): GAGVSQTPSNKVTEKGKYVELRCDPISGHTALYWYRQSLGQGPEFLIYFQGTGAADDSGLPNDRFFAVRPEGSVSTLKIQRTERGDSAVYLCASSPGPGEQYGYTFGSGTRLTVV.

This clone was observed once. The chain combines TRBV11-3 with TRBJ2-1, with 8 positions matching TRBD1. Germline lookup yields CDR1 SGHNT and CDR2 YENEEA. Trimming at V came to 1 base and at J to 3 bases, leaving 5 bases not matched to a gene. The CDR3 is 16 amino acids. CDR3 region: CASSLVSGGLYNEQFF. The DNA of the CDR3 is TGTGCCAGCAGCTTAGTTTCAGGGGGCCTCTACAATGAGCAGTTCTTC.

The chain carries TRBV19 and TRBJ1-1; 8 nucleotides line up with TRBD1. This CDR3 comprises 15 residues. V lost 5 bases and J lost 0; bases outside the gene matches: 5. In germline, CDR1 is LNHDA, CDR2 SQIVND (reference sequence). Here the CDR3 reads CASSAQTGVNTEAFF. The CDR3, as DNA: TGTGCCAGTAGTGCACAGACAGGGGTGAACACTGAAGCTTTCTTT.

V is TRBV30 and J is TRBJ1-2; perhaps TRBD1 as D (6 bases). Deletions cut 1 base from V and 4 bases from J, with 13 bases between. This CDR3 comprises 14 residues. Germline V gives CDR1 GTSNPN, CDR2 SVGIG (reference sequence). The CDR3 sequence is CAWSEGDRSYGYTF. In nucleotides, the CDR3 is TGTGCCTGGAGTGAAGGTGACAGGAGCTATGGCTACACCTTC.

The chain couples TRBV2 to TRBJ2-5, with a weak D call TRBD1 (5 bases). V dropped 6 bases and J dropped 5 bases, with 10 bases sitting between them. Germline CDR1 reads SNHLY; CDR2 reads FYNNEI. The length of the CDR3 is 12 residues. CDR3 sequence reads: CASSVAGETQYF. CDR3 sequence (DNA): TGTGCCAGCAGCGTGGCAGGGGAGACCCAGTACTTC. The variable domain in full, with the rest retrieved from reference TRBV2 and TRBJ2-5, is EPEVTQTPSHQVTQMGQEVILRCVPISNHLYFYWYRQILGQKVEFLVSFYNNEISEKSEIFDDQFSVERPDGSNFTLKIRSTKLEDSAMYFCASSVAGETQYFGPGTRLLVL.

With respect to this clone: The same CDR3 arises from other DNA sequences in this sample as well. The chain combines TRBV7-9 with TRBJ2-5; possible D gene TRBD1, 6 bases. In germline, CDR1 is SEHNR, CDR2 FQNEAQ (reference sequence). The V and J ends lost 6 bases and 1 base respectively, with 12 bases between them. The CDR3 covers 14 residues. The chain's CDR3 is CASSFGQRQETQYF. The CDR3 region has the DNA TGTGCCAGCAGTTTTGGACAGCGCCAAGAGACCCAGTACTTC.

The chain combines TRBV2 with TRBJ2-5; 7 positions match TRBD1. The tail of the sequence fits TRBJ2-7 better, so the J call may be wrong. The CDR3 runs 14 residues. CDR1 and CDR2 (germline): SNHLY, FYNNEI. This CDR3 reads CASRQTGPSYEQYF. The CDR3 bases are TGTGCCAGCAGGCAGACAGGGCCCTCCTACGAGCAGTACTTC.

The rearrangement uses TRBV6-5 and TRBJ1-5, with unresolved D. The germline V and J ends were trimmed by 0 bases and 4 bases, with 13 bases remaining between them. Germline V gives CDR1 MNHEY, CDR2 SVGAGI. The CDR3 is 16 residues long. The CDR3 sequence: CASSYSSAGINQPQHF. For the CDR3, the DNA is TGTGCCAGCAGTTACTCCTCGGCAGGAATTAATCAGCCCCAGCATTTT.